This T cell receptor (beta chain) originates from a study of blood T cell repertoires in COVID-19. On the study more broadly: Italy, Spain and the United States were the sources of the convalescent and acute COVID-19 samples. The analysed material was cDNA or gDNA that came from T cells, B-cell-depleted T cells, or PBMCs.

The V gene's germline CDR1 is MNHNS and CDR2 SASEGT. Trimming removed 4 bases at V and 2 bases at J, with 17 bases between. The length of the CDR3 is 16 residues. Original processing methods: Amplification with reference gene primers provided the estimates of nucleated cell counts. TCRdb's table, derived via immunoSEQ multiplex PCR, lists solely in-frame clones and lacks some. That table furnishes V, J and clone size, whereas the DNA furnished D and trimming. The data hold 85,000 to 90,000 clones, with roughly nine tenths observed a single time. This sequence originates from a woman of 80 years or more with active COVID-19. Sample: peripheral blood. The chain recombines TRBV6-1 with TRBJ1-2; a possible D gene is TRBD1 (6 bases). CDR3 protein: CASSGPQGLANYGYTF. In DNA form, the CDR3 reads TGTGCCAGCAGTGGGCCACAGGGTTTAGCGAACTATGGCTACACCTTC.